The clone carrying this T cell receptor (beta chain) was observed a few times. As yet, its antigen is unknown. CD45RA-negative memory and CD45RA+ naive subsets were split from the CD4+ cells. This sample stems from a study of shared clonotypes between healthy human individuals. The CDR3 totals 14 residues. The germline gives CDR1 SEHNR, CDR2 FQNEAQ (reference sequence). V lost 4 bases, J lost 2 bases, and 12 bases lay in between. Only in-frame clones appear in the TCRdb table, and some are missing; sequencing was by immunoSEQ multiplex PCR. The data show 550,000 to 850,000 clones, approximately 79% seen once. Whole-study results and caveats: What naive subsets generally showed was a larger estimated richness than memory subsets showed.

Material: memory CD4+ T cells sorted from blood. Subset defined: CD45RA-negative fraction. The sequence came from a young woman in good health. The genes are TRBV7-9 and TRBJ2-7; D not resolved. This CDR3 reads CASSSSRAPYEQYF. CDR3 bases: TGTGCCAGCAGCTCCAGCCGGGCCCCCTACGAGCAGTACTTC.